This T cell receptor (beta chain) was recorded in a study of vaccination and CD4 T cells after COVID-19. The treatment: approximately nine-day PBMC culture with coronavirus spike peptide pools or control peptides (ViraFEST assay). The ViraFEST method relied on peptide pools to expand antigen-specific T cells, followed by TCR sequencing. On this clonotype: What it binds is not known.

Once obtained from cultured CD4+ T cells, the DNA was sequenced using the Oncomine TCR Beta short-read assay. TCRdb recomputed calls from the PCR reads with MiXCR, one row per CDR3 protein. The sample has some 13,000 distinct CDR3 sequences, roughly 30% seen once. The CDR3 has 12 residues. The germline V gene encodes CDR1 KGHSH and CDR2 LQKENI. Between the trimmed V and J ends, which lost 2 bases and 7 bases, there was a span of 9 bases. The chain links TRBV18 to TRBJ2-7; possibly TRBD2 for D (6 bases). This receptor was identified in a human donor who had recovered from COVID-19. The sample consisted of CD4+ T cells from blood, cultured in vitro. As DNA, the CDR3 is TGTGCCAGCTCACCAGCGACTAGGGAGCAGTACTTC. Translating it yields CASSPATREQYF.